This paragraph covers one TCR beta chain sequence. The data belong to a study of cytomegalovirus exposure and HLA in healthy donors. It was with 60 Vbeta and 13 Jbeta primers that the PCR ran. Data came from immunoSEQ multiplex PCR; TCRdb stores just in-frame clones and leaves some out. This sample yields about 150,000 clones, of which approximately 72% are seen a single time; about 1.3% belongs to the top ten. The V segment lost 6 bases and the J segment 4 bases; nucleotides outside the gene matches: 8. The CDR3 runs 14 residues. Germline values: CDR1 MDHEN, CDR2 SYDVKM. The sample taken for sequencing was PBMCs. The chain combines TRBV28 with TRBJ2-7; 8 positions match TRBD2. The sequence derives from a man aged 18 to 29 in good health and CMV-seronegative. CDR3 residues: CASSPGRGGYEQYF. In DNA form, the CDR3 reads TGTGCCAGCAGCCCCGGGAGGGGGGGATACGAGCAGTACTTC. The complete variable domain, with remaining parts taken from reference TRBV28 and TRBJ2-7, reads DVKVTQSSRYLVKRTGEKVFLECVQDMDHENMFWYRQDPGLGLRLIYFSYDVKMKEKGDIPEGYSVSREKKERFSLILESASTNQTSMYLCASSPGRGGYEQYFGPGTRLTVT.